This T cell receptor beta chain was obtained from a study of shared clonotypes between healthy human individuals. Study at large: CD8 memory received one plate per donor, CD8 naive two, CD4 memory three and CD4 naive three.

Assay used: immunoSEQ multiplex PCR; TCRdb lists only in-frame clones, some missing. The sample has 2 million to 2.5 million clones, just over 90% seen once. The CDR3 is made up of 16 amino acids. V is TRBV12-2 and J is TRBJ1-1; the table's D call TRBD1 went unverified against the DNA. TRBV12-2 is flagged as a pseudogene. The sample was naive CD4+ T cells from PBMCs. Subset here: CD45RA+ positively selected. The sequence was collected from a man younger than 35 in good health. Some clones in this sample may be carry-over from other donors' samples. CDR3 loop: CASRLVPGQGLTEAFF. CDR3 coding DNA: TGTGCAAGTCGCTTAGTTCCGGGACAGGGTTTAACTGAAGCTTTCTTT.